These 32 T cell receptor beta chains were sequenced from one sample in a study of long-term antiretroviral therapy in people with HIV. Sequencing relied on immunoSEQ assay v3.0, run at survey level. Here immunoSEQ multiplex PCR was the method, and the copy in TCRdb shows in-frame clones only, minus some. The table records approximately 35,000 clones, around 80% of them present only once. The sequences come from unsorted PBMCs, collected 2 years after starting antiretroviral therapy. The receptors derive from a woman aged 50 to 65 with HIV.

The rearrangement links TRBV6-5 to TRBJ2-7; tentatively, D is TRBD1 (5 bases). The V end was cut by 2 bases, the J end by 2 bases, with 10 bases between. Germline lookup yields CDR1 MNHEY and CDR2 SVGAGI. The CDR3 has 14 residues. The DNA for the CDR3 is TGTGCCAGCAGTTACGGGCAGGGTGCCTACGAGCAGTACGTC. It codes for CASSYGQGAYEQYV.

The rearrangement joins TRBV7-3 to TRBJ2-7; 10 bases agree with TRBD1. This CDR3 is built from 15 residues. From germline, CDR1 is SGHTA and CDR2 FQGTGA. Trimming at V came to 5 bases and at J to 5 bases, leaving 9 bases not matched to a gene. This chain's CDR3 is CASSPTGTGAHEQYF. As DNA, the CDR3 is TGTGCCAGCAGCCCTACCGGGACAGGGGCTCACGAGCAGTACTTC.

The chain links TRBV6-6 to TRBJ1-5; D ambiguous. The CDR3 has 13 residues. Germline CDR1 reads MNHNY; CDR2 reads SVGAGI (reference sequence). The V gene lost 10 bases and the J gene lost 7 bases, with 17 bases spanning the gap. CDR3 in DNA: TGTGCCAATTCGGGAGGGAATTCGCAGCCCCAGCATTTT. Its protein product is CANSGGNSQPQHF.

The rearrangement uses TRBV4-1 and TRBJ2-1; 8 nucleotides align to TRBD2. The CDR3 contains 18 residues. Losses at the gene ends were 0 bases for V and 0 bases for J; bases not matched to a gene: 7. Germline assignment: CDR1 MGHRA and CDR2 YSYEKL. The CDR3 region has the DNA TGCGCCAGCAGCCAAGAAGTTTATGCGGGGGGCTCCTACAATGAGCAGTTCTTC. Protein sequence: CASSQEVYAGGSYNEQFF.

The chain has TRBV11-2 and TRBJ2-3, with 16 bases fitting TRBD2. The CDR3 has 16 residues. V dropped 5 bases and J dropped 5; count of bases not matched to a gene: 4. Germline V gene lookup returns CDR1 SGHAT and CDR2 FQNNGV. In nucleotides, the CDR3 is TGTGCCAGCAGCCGGGGACTAGCGGGGGGGCTAGATACGCAGTATTTT. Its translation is CASSRGLAGGLDTQYF.

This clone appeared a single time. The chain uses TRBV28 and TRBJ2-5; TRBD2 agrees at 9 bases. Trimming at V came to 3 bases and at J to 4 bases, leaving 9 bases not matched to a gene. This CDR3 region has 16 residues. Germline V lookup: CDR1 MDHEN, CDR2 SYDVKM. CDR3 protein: CASSFPLAGSGETQYF. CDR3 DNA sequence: TGTGCCAGCAGTTTCCCCCTAGCGGGGAGTGGAGAGACCCAGTACTTC.

The chain's CDR3 is CASSAHDRGKLTDTQYF. CDR3 coding DNA: TGTGCCAGCAGTGCCCATGACAGGGGTAAACTCACAGATACGCAGTATTTT. V is TRBV2 and J is TRBJ2-3; TRBD1 agrees at 8 bases. V lost 4 bases to trimming and J lost 2 bases; unmatched junction nucleotides: 11. This CDR3 is built from 17 residues. Germline V CDR1 and CDR2: SNHLY, FYNNEI.

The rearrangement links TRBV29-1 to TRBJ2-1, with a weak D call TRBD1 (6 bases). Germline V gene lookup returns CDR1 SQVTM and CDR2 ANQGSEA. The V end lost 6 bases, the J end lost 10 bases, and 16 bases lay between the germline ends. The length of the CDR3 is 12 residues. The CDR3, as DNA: TGCAGCGTGAGAGTCAGGGGCAACGAGCAGTTCTTC. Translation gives CSVRVRGNEQFF.

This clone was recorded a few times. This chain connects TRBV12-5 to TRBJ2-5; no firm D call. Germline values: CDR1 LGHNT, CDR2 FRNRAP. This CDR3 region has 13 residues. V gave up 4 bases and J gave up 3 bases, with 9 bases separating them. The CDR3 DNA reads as TGTGCTAGTGGTTCACGATACGAAGAGACCCAGTACTTC. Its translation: CASGSRYEETQYF.

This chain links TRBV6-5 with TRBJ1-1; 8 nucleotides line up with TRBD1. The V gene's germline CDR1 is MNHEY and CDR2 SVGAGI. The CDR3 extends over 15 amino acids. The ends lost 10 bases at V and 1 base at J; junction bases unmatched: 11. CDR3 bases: TGTGCCACCAAATATCAGGGGGCCAAGAACACTGAAGCTTTCTTT. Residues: CATKYQGAKNTEAFF.

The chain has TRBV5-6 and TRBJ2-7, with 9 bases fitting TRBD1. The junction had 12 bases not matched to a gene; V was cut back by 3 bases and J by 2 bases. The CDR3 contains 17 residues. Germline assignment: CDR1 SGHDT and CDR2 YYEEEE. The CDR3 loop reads CASSSNLKRQGAYEQYV. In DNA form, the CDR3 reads TGTGCCAGCAGCTCAAACCTCAAAAGACAGGGGGCCTACGAGCAGTACGTC.

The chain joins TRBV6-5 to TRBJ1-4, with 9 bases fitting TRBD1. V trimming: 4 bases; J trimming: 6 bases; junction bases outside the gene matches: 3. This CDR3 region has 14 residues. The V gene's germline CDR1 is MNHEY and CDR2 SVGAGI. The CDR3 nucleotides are TGTGCCAGCAGTTCGACAGGGGGTTATGAAAAACTGTTTTTT. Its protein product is CASSSTGGYEKLFF.

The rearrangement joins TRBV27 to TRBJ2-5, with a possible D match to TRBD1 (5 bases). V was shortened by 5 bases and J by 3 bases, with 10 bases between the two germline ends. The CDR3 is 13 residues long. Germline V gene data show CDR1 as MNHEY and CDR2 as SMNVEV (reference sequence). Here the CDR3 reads CASSPGNEETQYF. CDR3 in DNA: TGTGCCAGCAGTCCAGGGAACGAAGAGACCCAGTACTTC.

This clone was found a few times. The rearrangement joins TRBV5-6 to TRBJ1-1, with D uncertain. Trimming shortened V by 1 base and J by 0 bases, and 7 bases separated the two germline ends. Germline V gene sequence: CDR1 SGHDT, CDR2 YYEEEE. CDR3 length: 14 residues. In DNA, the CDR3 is TGTGCCAGCAGCTTGCGGGCCTTGAACACTGAAGCTTTCTTT. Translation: CASSLRALNTEAFF.

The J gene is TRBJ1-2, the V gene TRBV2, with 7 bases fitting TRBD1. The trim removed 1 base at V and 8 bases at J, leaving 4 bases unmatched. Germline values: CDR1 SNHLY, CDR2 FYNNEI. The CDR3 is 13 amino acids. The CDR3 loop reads CASSEGAGGGYTF. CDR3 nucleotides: TGTGCCAGCAGTGAAGGAGCAGGGGGAGGCTACACCTTC.

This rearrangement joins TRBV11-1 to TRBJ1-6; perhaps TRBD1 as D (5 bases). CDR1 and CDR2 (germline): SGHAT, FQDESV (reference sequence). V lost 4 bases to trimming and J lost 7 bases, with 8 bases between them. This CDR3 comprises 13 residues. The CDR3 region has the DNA TGTGCCAGCAGCTCACACAGGAATTCACCCCTCCACTTT. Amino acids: CASSSHRNSPLHF.

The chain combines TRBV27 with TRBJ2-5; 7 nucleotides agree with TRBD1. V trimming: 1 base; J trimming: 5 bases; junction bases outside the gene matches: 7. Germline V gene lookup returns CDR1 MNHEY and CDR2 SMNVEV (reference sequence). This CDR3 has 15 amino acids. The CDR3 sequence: CASSLLPDRVETQYF. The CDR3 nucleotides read TGTGCCAGCAGTTTATTGCCTGACAGGGTTGAGACCCAGTACTTC.

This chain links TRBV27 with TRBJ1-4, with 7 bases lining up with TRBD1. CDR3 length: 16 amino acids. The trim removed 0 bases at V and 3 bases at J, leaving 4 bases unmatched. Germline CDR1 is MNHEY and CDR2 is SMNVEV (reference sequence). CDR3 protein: CASSLSTGFANEKLFF. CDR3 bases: TGTGCCAGCAGTTTATCGACAGGGTTTGCTAATGAAAAACTGTTTTTT. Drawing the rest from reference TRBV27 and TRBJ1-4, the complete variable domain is EAQVTQNPRYLITVTGKKLTVTCSQNMNHEYMSWYRQDPGLGLRQIYYSMNVEVTDKGDVPEGYKVSRKEKRNFPLILESPSPNQTSLYFCASSLSTGFANEKLFFGSGTQLSVL.

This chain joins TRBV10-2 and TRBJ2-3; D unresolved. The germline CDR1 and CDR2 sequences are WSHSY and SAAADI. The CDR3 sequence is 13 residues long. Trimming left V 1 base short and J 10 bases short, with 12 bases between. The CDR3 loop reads CASSELRAGPQYF. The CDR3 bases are TGCGCCAGCAGTGAGTTACGAGCTGGCCCGCAGTATTTT.

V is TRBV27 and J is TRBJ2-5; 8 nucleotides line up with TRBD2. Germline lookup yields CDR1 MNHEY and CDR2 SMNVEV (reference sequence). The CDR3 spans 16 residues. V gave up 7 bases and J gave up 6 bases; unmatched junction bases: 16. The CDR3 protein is CASTSIAGLAGQTQYF. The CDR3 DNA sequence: TGTGCCAGCACCTCCATCGCAGGACTAGCTGGTCAGACCCAGTACTTC.

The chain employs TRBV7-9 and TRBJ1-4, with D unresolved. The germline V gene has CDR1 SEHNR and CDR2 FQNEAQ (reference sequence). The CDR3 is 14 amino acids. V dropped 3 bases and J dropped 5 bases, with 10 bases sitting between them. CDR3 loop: CASSLGGPNEKLFF. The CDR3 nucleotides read TGTGCCAGCAGCTTGGGAGGGCCCAATGAAAAACTGTTTTTT.

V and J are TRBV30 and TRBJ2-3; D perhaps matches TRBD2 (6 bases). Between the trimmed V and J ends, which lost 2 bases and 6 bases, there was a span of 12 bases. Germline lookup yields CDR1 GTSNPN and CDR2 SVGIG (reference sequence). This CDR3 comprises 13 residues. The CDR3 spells CAWSNGGIDTQYF. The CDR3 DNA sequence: TGTGCCTGGAGTAATGGAGGGATCGATACGCAGTATTTT.

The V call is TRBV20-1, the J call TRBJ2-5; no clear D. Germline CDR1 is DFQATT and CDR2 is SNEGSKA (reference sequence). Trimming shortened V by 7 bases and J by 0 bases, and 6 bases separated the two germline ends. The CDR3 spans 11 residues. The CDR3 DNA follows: TGCAGTGGGTCGGACCAAGAGACCCAGTACTTC. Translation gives CSGSDQETQYF.

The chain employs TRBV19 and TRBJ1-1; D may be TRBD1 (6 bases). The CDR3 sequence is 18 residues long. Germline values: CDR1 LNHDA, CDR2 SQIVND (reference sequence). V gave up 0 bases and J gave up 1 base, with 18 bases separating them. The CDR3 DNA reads TGTGCCAGTAGTATAGACAGGGGACGCGGGGGTCAGAACACTGAAGCTTTCTTT. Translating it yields CASSIDRGRGGQNTEAFF.

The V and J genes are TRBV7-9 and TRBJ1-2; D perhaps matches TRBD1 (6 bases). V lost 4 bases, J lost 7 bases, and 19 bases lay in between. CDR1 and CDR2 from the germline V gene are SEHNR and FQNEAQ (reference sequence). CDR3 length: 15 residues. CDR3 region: CASSSGTPRPRGYTF. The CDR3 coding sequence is TGTGCCAGCAGCTCCGGGACACCGCGACCCCGTGGCTACACCTTC.

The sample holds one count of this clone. As DNA, the CDR3 is TGTGCCAGCAGCTTACATGGCAGGGGTTTAGTAGAGACCCAGTACTTC. This sequence encodes CASSLHGRGLVETQYF. The chain is built from TRBV7-8 and TRBJ2-5; the D gene is possibly TRBD1 (6 bases). V was clipped by 2 bases and J by 4 bases, with 17 bases between them. This CDR3 is built from 16 residues. Germline CDR1 SGHVS, CDR2 FQNEAQ.

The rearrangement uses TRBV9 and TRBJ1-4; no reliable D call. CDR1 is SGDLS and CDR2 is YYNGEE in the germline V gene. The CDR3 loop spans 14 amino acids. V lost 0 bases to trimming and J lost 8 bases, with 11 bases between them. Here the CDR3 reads CASSVGWAGEKLFF. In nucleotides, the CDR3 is TGTGCCAGCAGCGTAGGGTGGGCAGGAGAAAAACTGTTTTTT.

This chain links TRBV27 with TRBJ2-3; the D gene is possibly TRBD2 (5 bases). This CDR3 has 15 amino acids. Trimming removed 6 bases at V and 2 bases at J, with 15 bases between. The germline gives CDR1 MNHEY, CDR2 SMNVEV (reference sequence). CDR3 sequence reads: CASRDLRGITDTQYF. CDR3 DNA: TGTGCCAGCAGGGACCTTAGAGGGATCACAGATACGCAGTATTTT.

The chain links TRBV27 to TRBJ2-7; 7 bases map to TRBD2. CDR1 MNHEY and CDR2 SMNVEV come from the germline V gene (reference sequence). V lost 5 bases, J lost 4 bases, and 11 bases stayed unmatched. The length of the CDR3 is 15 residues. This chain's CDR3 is CASSLYGLGSYEQYF. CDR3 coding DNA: TGTGCCAGCAGTCTTTATGGACTAGGCTCATACGAGCAGTACTTC.

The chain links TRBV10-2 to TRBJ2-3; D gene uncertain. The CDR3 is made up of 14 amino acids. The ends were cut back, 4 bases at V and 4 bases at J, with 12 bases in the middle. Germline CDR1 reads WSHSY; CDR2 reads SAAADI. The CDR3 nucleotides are TGCGCCAGCAGTGGTGACCGATGGGCAGATACGCAGTATTTT. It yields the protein CASSGDRWADTQYF.

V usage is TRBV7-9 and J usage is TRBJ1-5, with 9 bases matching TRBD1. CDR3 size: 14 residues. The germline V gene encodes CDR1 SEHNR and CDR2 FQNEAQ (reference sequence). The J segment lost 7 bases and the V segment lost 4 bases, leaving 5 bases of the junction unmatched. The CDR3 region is CASSSGTGIQPQHF. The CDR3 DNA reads TGTGCCAGCAGCTCCGGGACAGGGATACAGCCCCAGCATTTT.

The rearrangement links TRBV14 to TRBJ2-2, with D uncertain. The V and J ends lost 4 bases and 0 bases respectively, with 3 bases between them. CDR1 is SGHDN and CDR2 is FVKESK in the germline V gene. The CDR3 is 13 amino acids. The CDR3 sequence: CASSRANTGELFF. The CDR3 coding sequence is TGTGCCAGCAGCCGCGCGAACACCGGGGAGCTGTTTTTT.